The source of this TCR beta chain is a study of siplizumab effects on memory and regulatory T cells (dated by TCRdb to about 2019). As for the study more broadly: The effect of the anti-CD2 antibody siplizumab on alloreactive T-cell subsets was examined in allogeneic mixed lymphocyte reactions constructed from human PBMCs. The full study reports these points: Siplizumab significantly lowered the cumulative frequency of alloreactive sequences that could be traced to unstimulated CD4+ memory T cells. Sequences below about 10^-5 frequency were poorly captured, so only a minor fraction of alloreactive clones could be mapped to unstimulated subsets. Unstimulated naive T cells appeared to be more diverse than memory T cells, and naive cells seemed to make a substantial contribution to the alloresponse. Whether proliferating Tregs from siplizumab cultures were suppressive was not functionally confirmed. In reactions with siplizumab, an average of 68.8% of mappable alloreactive CD4+ clones were Treg-derived, compared with roughly 26% in control reactions. For roughly 75-95% of proliferating CD4+ or CD8+ clones, no naive or memory phenotype could be assigned.

V and J are trimmed by 2 bases and 7 bases, and the gene matches miss 12 bases of the junction. Including the terminal cysteine and phenylalanine, the CDR3 comprises 17 residues. Only the CDR3 DNA is retained, 51 bases long and in frame from the first base. CDR1 and CDR2, per the germline V gene, are SGHDN and FVKESK. About this clone itself: The clone's antigen remains unknown. Base quality data are lacking; no much larger clone is found one base away.

Sorted unstimulated T cells, along with proliferating T cells recovered from mixed lymphocyte reactions, underwent TCRbeta CDR3 sequencing. Fresh whole blood from some ten HLA-typed healthy donors was used as the source from which PBMCs were isolated. To map where alloreactive clones came from, unstimulated CD4+ non-regulatory T cells were FACS-sorted. Libraries were constructed by the immunoSEQ multiplex PCR assay. Roughly 10^5 TCR templates per sample were assayed on the deep sequencing platform. Genomic DNA extracted from sorted T cells was used for TCRbeta CDR3 sequencing. From the authors' description of their analysis: Clonal analysis of TCRbeta CDR3 data was done in the R programming language. Alloreactive CD4+ and CD8+ clones were defined by comparing unstimulated samples with post-reaction CFSE-low samples. Regulatory or non-regulatory origin was assigned to alloreactive CD4+ clones by matching of sequences to sorted unstimulated Treg and non-Treg repertoires. TCRdb mirrors the immuneACCESS table, restricted to in-frame sequences. Some clones are absent from its copies; in checked studies, under half trace to an unresolved V gene, and the reason for the others is unknown. The DNA was the basis for D and trimming; V, J and clone size are from that table. The sample has 100,000 or so clones on record, roughly 95% of them singletons. Under 0.2% of the sample is held by the ten biggest clonotypes.

This TCR derives from a human donor in good health. This chain joins TRBV14 to TRBJ2-1; the central 9 bases match TRBD2. What was sequenced was non-Treg CD4+ T cells sorted from blood. The cell subset or site tag for this specimen amounts to: FACS-sorted unstimulated CD4+ non-regulatory T cells. This receptor has the CDR3 CASSQRPLAAGGNEQFF. The nucleotide sequence is TGTGCCAGCAGCCAAAGGCCCCTAGCCGCGGGGGGGAATGAGCAGTTCTTC.